The 17 T cell receptor beta chains in this list originate from one sample, sequenced in a study of blood T cell repertoires in COVID-19. Measured with immunoSEQ multiplex PCR; TCRdb has only the in-frame clones, and not every one. The sample contains roughly 500,000 clones, roughly 90% of which appear only once. Sequenced sample: PBMCs or T cells enriched from blood (not recorded which). The receptors originated from a woman between 35 and 50 years old who had recovered from COVID-19.

The CDR3 DNA reads TGCAGCGTTGGGGAAGGTGCCCGGGGTACGCAGTATTTT. As protein: CSVGEGARGTQYF. This chain connects TRBV29-1 to TRBJ2-3; maybe TRBD2 (5 bases). This CDR3 region has 13 residues. Trimming took 4 bases from V and 8 from J, leaving 16 bases between them. Germline CDR1 SQVTM, CDR2 ANQGSEA.

Comment on this clone: Other DNA sequences from this sample encode an identical CDR3 as well. This chain connects TRBV19 to TRBJ1-1, with TRBD1 matching over 7 bases. Germline lookup yields CDR1 LNHDA and CDR2 SQIVND (reference sequence). V shed 7 bases, J shed 1 base, and the junction held 3 bases outside the gene matches. This CDR3 region has 13 residues. DNA of the CDR3: TGTGCCAGTACCCGACAGGGGAACACTGAAGCTTTCTTT. This translates into CASTRQGNTEAFF. Full variable domain (missing parts from reference TRBV19 and TRBJ1-1): DGGITQSPKYLFRKEGQNVTLSCEQNLNHDAMYWYRQDPGQGLRLIYYSQIVNDFQKGDIAEGYSVSREKKESFPLTVTSAQKNPTAFYLCASTRQGNTEAFFGQGTRLTVV.

This clone has only one observation. The V and J genes are TRBV11-2 and TRBJ2-1; the match to TRBD2 covers 7 bases. The CDR3 length is 16 residues. Germline assignment: CDR1 SGHAT and CDR2 FQNNGV. J was trimmed by 0 bases and V by 2 bases; bases with no gene match: 4. The CDR3 spells CASSLFLADSYNEQFF. The CDR3 region has the DNA TGTGCCAGCAGCTTATTTCTAGCGGACTCCTACAATGAGCAGTTCTTC.

This chain joins TRBV27 and TRBJ2-7, with TRBD1 matching 8 bases. With 5 bases clipped from V and 5 bases from J, the junction kept 11 bases outside the gene matches. This CDR3 comprises 15 residues. CDR1 and CDR2 from the germline V gene are MNHEY and SMNVEV (reference sequence). DNA for the CDR3: TGTGCCAGCAGTCCGTCTGGGACAGGCGAAAACGAGCAGTACTTC. This encodes CASSPSGTGENEQYF.

The V call is TRBV7-8, the J call TRBJ2-1, with D tentatively TRBD2 (6 bases). CDR1 is SGHVS, CDR2 FQNEAQ, per germline. V was trimmed by 1 base and J by 6 bases, leaving 16 bases between them. CDR3 length: 16 amino acids. CDR3 bases: TGTGCCAGCAGCTTAGAACTAGCTGCCGCTATCAATGAGCAGTTCTTC. Protein: CASSLELAAAINEQFF.

This chain connects TRBV29-1 to TRBJ2-7; 7 bases align to TRBD2. Germline loops: CDR1 SQVTM, CDR2 ANQGSEA. CDR3 length: 12 residues. Trimming cost V 6 bases and J 2 bases; bases outside gene matches: 4. In DNA, the CDR3 is TGCAGCGTACAGCGGGACGCCTACGAGCAGTACTTC. This codes for CSVQRDAYEQYF.

This clone was seen a few times. CDR3 bases: TGTGCCAGCACCACCTCGAATGGAGGACAGGGTAGTCCTTATGGCTACACCTTC. It specifies CASTTSNGGQGSPYGYTF. This sequence joins TRBV7-9 and TRBJ1-2, with TRBD1 matching 8 bases. Germline-derived CDR1 and CDR2 are SEHNR and FQNEAQ (reference sequence). The CDR3 extends over 18 amino acids. With 7 bases clipped from V and 5 bases from J, the junction kept 21 bases outside the gene matches.

The chain combines TRBV7-9 with TRBJ2-5; 10 nucleotides match TRBD2. The germline CDR1 and CDR2 sequences are SEHNR and FQNEAQ (reference sequence). V was clipped by 3 bases and J by 9 bases; unmatched bases: 4. The CDR3 contains 13 residues. The CDR3 here is CASSFTSGVAQYF. CDR3 nucleotide sequence: TGTGCCAGCAGCTTTACTAGCGGGGTAGCCCAGTACTTC.

V and J are TRBV18 and TRBJ1-2, with 7 bases fitting TRBD1. The V and J ends lost 3 bases and 7 bases, in that order; junction bases with no gene match: 20. Germline V CDR1 and CDR2: KGHSH, LQKENI. This CDR3 is 18 amino acids long. CDR3 loop: CASSPGMRGHSPGGGYTF. The CDR3 region has the DNA TGTGCCAGCTCACCTGGGATGAGGGGGCATTCTCCAGGTGGTGGCTACACCTTC.

As for this clone: This specimen includes other DNA sequences encoding the same CDR3. The J gene is TRBJ1-5, the V gene TRBV5-1; D not resolved. This CDR3 comprises 14 residues. Trimming stripped 4 bases from V and 2 bases from J, with 10 bases between. Germline CDR1 SGHRS, CDR2 YFSETQ. The CDR3 here is CASSPGMGNQPQHF. The DNA of the CDR3 is TGCGCCAGCAGCCCGGGTATGGGCAATCAGCCCCAGCATTTT.

The chain couples TRBV27 to TRBJ1-6; D possibly corresponds to TRBD1 (6 bases). There are 19 residues in the CDR3. Germline V gene lookup returns CDR1 MNHEY and CDR2 SMNVEV (reference sequence). Deletions cut 3 bases from V and 4 bases from J, with 22 bases between. Here the CDR3 reads CASSLEGGFRKGYNSPLHF. CDR3 in DNA: TGTGCCAGCAGTTTGGAAGGGGGATTCAGAAAGGGATATAATTCACCCCTCCACTTT.

This clone was picked up one time. CDR3 amino acids: CASSRGPSSGANVLTF. As DNA, the CDR3 is TGTGCCAGCTCAAGAGGTCCGAGCTCTGGGGCCAACGTCCTGACTTTC. The chain employs TRBV18 and TRBJ2-6; D is ambiguous. Germline CDR1 reads KGHSH; CDR2 reads LQKENI. The CDR3 has 16 amino acids. V lost 5 bases and J lost 0, with 11 bases in between.

The V call is TRBV4-1, the J call TRBJ1-2; TRBD1 is a possible D gene (6 bases). The CDR3 has 18 residues. The V and J ends lost 2 bases and 1 base respectively, with 20 bases between them. Germline-derived CDR1 and CDR2 are MGHRA and YSYEKL. Here the CDR3 DNA reads TGCGCCAGCAGCCAAAGTGCCGCCGGACAGCGGCTTAACTATGGCTACACCTTC. It codes for CASSQSAAGQRLNYGYTF.

The chain uses TRBV27 and TRBJ2-1; a possible D gene is TRBD2 (5 bases). Per germline, CDR1 MNHEY and CDR2 SMNVEV (reference sequence). V was clipped by 5 bases and J by 7 bases, with 12 bases between them. CDR3 size: 13 residues. CDR3 nucleotide sequence: TGTGCCAGCAGTCCCGTTAGAGGGAATGAGCAGTTCTTC. Its protein product is CASSPVRGNEQFF.

The V gene is TRBV4-2, the J gene TRBJ2-1; D not resolved. This CDR3 has 14 amino acids. Germline V gene sequence: CDR1 LGHNA, CDR2 YNFKEQ. The V and J ends lost 0 bases and 9 bases respectively, with 12 bases between them. CDR3 in amino acids: CASSQESWSSEQFF. CDR3 in DNA: TGTGCCAGCAGCCAAGAGTCCTGGTCCAGTGAGCAGTTCTTC.

The count of this clone is one. The CDR3 reads CASIKDRLYQETQYF. CDR3 DNA sequence: TGTGCCAGCATTAAGGACAGACTGTACCAAGAGACCCAGTACTTC. The chain combines TRBV2 with TRBJ2-5, with D possibly TRBD1 on 6 matching bases. The CDR3 is made up of 15 amino acids. Trimming left V 7 bases short and J 0 bases short, with 15 bases between. CDR1 is SNHLY, CDR2 FYNNEI, per germline. The variable domain in full, with the rest retrieved from reference TRBV2 and TRBJ2-5, is EPEVTQTPSHQVTQMGQEVILRCVPISNHLYFYWYRQILGQKVEFLVSFYNNEISEKSEIFDDQFSVERPDGSNFTLKIRSTKLEDSAMYFCASIKDRLYQETQYFGPGTRLLVL.

The table lists this clone with a few counts. The CDR3 nucleotides are TGTGCCAGCTCAGGGACTCTCACCGGGGAGCTGTTTTTT. It is translated as CASSGTLTGELFF. The rearrangement links TRBV12-3 or TRBV12-4 to TRBJ2-2; D may be TRBD2 (6 bases). The CDR3 spans 13 residues. The V and J ends lost 8 bases and 4 bases respectively, with 11 bases between them.